What follows are 12 T cell receptor beta chains derived from one specimen sequenced in a study of blood T cells in healthy people across ages (dated by TCRdb to between 2014 and 2016). The library was built by means of 5' RACE. A second roughly 7 to 11 cycle PCR used a sample-barcoded 5' primer and a J-beta primer mix. TCRdb redid the processing of the public reads, applying fastp at Q25 and MiXCR, and retained in-frame beta chains. Each entry is one CDR3 protein sequence, shown with its most common DNA and genes. The sample table contains around 1,900,000 distinct CDR3 sequences; only one count was recorded for 39% of them. The ten biggest clones cover roughly 24% of the sample. The sample consisted of blood. These receptors all stem from a human donor in good health.

This clonotype showed up just a few times. CDR3 amino acids: CASRPSRGGSNQPQHF. CDR3 nucleotides: TGTGCCAGCAGACCTAGCCGGGGCGGGAGTAATCAGCCCCAGCATTTT. V and J are TRBV2 and TRBJ1-5, with a tentative D call TRBD1 (5 bases). Germline V CDR1 and CDR2: SNHLY, FYNNEI. The CDR3 runs 16 residues. V lost 6 bases, J lost 4 bases, and 19 bases lay in between.

The count of this clonotype is one. The genes are TRBV20-1 and TRBJ1-5, with D possibly matching TRBD1 (5 bases). The germline gives CDR1 DFQATT, CDR2 SNEGSKA (reference sequence). V dropped 1 base and J dropped 2 bases, with 15 bases sitting between them. The CDR3 has 16 residues. Written as DNA, the CDR3 is TGCAGTGCTAGAGTTCCGGGTGGGGCGGGCAATCAGCCCCAGCATTTT. Residues: CSARVPGGAGNQPQHF.

In its sample, this clonotype was seen many times. This sequence joins TRBV29-1 and TRBJ2-7, with TRBD1 identical over 7 bases. The CDR3 is 15 residues long. Germline CDR1 is SQVTM and CDR2 is ANQGSEA. V gave up 6 bases and J gave up 0 bases; unmatched junction bases: 11. The DNA of the CDR3 is TGCAGCGTCCATACCGGGACAGAGTCCTCCTACGAGCAGTACTTC. Protein sequence: CSVHTGTESSYEQYF.

V usage is TRBV29-1 and J usage is TRBJ1-2; D is undetermined. CDR1 and CDR2 from the germline V gene are SQVTM and ANQGSEA. The length of the CDR3 is 13 residues. The germline V and J ends were trimmed by 2 bases and 6 bases, with 13 bases remaining between them. The CDR3 DNA sequence: TGCAGCGTTGAAAACGGGCGAGGAGATGGCTACACCTTC. Translated: CSVENGRGDGYTF.

The rearrangement joins TRBV6-1 to TRBJ2-7; 15 bases line up with TRBD2. Germline V gene lookup returns CDR1 MNHNS and CDR2 SASEGT. J lost 4 bases, V lost 7 bases, and 17 bases had no gene match. The CDR3 is 19 amino acids. The CDR3 loop reads CASTLGQGLGLAGGYEQYF. The CDR3 nucleotides are TGTGCCAGCACCTTAGGACAGGGGCTGGGACTAGCGGGGGGTTACGAGCAGTACTTC.

The V gene is TRBV20-1, the J gene TRBJ2-7; 7 positions agree with TRBD1. This CDR3 is built from 14 residues. CDR1 is DFQATT and CDR2 is SNEGSKA in the germline V gene (reference sequence). Trimming at V came to 4 bases and at J to 1 base, leaving 7 bases not matched to a gene. CDR3 residues: CSAIDRALSYEQYF. CDR3 DNA: TGCAGTGCTATAGACAGGGCCCTTTCCTACGAGCAGTACTTC.

The genes are TRBV20-1 and TRBJ2-5, with 11 nucleotides matching TRBD2. This CDR3 region has 16 residues. Germline CDR1 reads DFQATT; CDR2 reads SNEGSKA (reference sequence). V was pared by 3 bases and J by 5 bases, with 11 bases of the junction left unmatched. CDR3 coding DNA: TGCAGTGCTAGGCTAGCGGGGGGTTATGCTCGGGAGACCCAGTACTTC. Amino acid sequence: CSARLAGGYARETQYF.

This clonotype has just a few counts. The chain combines TRBV5-8 with TRBJ2-3, with D possibly TRBD1 on 6 matching bases. Germline loops: CDR1 SGHTS, CDR2 YDEGEE. Trimming cost V 2 bases and J 5 bases, with 12 bases left between them. This CDR3 is 14 amino acids long. Here the CDR3 DNA reads TGTGCCAGCAGCTTCCGACAGGTAGTAGATACGCAGTATTTT. Its translation is CASSFRQVVDTQYF.

This clonotype showed up just a few times. A much bigger clone sits one base away, suggesting this may be a read error. The chain uses TRBV20-1 and TRBJ2-5; D is possibly TRBD1 (5 bases). Trimming cost V 4 bases and J 3 bases, with 6 bases left between them. The CDR3 contains 11 residues. CDR1 is DFQATT and CDR2 is SNEGSKA in the germline V gene (reference sequence). The CDR3 DNA is TGCAGTGCTATAGGGGAAGAGACCCAGTACTTC. Translated: CSAIGEETQYF.

V and J are TRBV15 and TRBJ2-3; TRBD1 is a possible D gene (6 bases). Looked up from germline, CDR1 is LNHNV and CDR2 is YYDKDF (reference sequence). V gave up 0 bases and J gave up 4 bases, with 17 bases separating them. CDR3 length equals 17 residues. CDR3 sequence: CATSRDIGGDGADTQYF. The CDR3, as DNA: TGTGCCACCAGCAGAGATATTGGGGGCGACGGGGCAGATACGCAGTATTTT.

V usage is TRBV12-3 or TRBV12-4 and J usage is TRBJ2-1, with D possibly matching TRBD1 (6 bases). V lost 6 bases, J lost 15 bases, and 15 bases lay in between. This CDR3 spans 11 amino acids. Here the CDR3 reads CASSVRDIGFF. CDR3 in DNA: TGTGCCAGCAGCGTACGGGACATCGGGTTCTTC.

For this clonotype: An end of the junction does not agree with germline; a read error may underlie this. The chain is built from TRBV29-1 and TRBJ2-6; weak D call: TRBD1 (5 bases). The CDR3 runs 15 residues. Per germline, CDR1 SQVTM and CDR2 ANQGSEA. The CDR3 nucleotides are TGCAGCGTTATGGATCGCTACTCTGGGGCCGACGTCCTGACTTTC. This sequence encodes CSVMDRYSGADVLTF.